These 15 T cell receptor beta chains were all obtained from the same sample, sequenced in a study of identical twins. MiXCR, run by TCRdb on the 5' RACE reads, gives a single entry per CDR3 protein. The repertoire holds 1.5 million to 2 million distinct CDR3 sequences, with 25% to 35% as singletons. Sequenced: cord blood. These receptors were obtained from a newborn girl in good health.

The CDR3 nucleotides read TGCGCCAGCAGCTTGATCGGTCAGGGCGCAGATACGCAGTATTTT. It codes for CASSLIGQGADTQYF. The chain carries TRBV5-1 and TRBJ2-3; D may be TRBD1 (5 bases). The CDR3 is 15 amino acids. Germline V gives CDR1 SGHRS, CDR2 YFSETQ. Trimming stripped 1 base from V and 4 bases from J, with 13 bases between.

This chain joins TRBV10-3 and TRBJ1-5; maybe TRBD1 (6 bases). Germline V lookup: CDR1 ENHRY, CDR2 SYGVKD. This CDR3 has 13 residues. Trimming took 6 bases from V and 4 from J, leaving 10 bases between them. The CDR3: CAIRAGDNQPQHF. For the CDR3, the DNA is TGTGCCATCAGGGCAGGGGATAATCAGCCCCAGCATTTT.

V is TRBV5-1 and J is TRBJ2-7, with D perhaps TRBD2 (6 bases). This CDR3 is 16 amino acids long. The germline V and J ends were trimmed by 2 bases and 0 bases, with 15 bases remaining between them. The germline V gene has CDR1 SGHRS and CDR2 YFSETQ. CDR3 DNA: TGCGCCAGCAGCTTATCGGTCCGGGACTCCTCCTACGAGCAGTACTTC. Residues: CASSLSVRDSSYEQYF.

This clonotype has a handful of counts. The rearrangement uses TRBV6-5 and TRBJ2-3; TRBD2 aligns across 7 bases. The CDR3 is made up of 16 amino acids. Trimming removed 2 bases from V and 1 base from J; junction bases left unmatched: 6. Germline CDR1 reads MNHEY; CDR2 reads SVGAGI. CDR3 protein: CASSYLGGGRTDTQYF. The CDR3 DNA reads TGTGCCAGCAGTTACCTGGGCGGGGGACGCACAGATACGCAGTATTTT.

This chain connects TRBV6-6 to TRBJ1-1; 8 bases fit TRBD1. This CDR3 contains 15 residues. V shed 8 bases, J shed 7 bases, and the junction held 15 bases outside the gene matches. Germline CDR1 and CDR2: MNHNY and SVGAGI (reference sequence). The chain's CDR3 is CASGRPRQGSSEAFF. As DNA, the CDR3 is TGTGCCAGCGGTCGACCCCGACAGGGGAGCAGTGAAGCTTTCTTT.

This clonotype was counted a few times. The genes are TRBV25-1 and TRBJ2-1, with 13 bases aligning to TRBD2. Germline V gene sequence: CDR1 MGHDK, CDR2 SYGVNS. After removal of 4 bases from V and 6 bases from J, the junction contained 18 bases not matched to a gene. There are 20 residues in the CDR3. The CDR3 spells CASSAGTSGKIGNTGNEQFF. The CDR3 DNA is TGTGCCAGCAGTGCCGGGACTAGCGGGAAAATCGGGAACACAGGCAATGAGCAGTTCTTC.

The rearrangement joins TRBV24-1 to TRBJ2-3; 13 nucleotides agree with TRBD2. Looked up from germline, CDR1 is KGHDR and CDR2 is SFDVKD. The V segment lost 4 bases and the J segment 6 bases; nucleotides outside the gene matches: 9. The CDR3 contains 17 residues. The CDR3 protein is CATSDPGLAGSSDTQYF. The CDR3 bases are TGTGCCACCAGTGACCCGGGACTAGCGGGAAGCAGTGATACGCAGTATTTT.

A few counts support this clonotype. This chain joins TRBV7-9 and TRBJ1-6; D is ambiguous. Trimming cost V 5 bases and J 4 bases, with 6 bases left between them. The germline CDR1 and CDR2 sequences are SEHNR and FQNEAQ (reference sequence). CDR3 length: 13 amino acids. CDR3 sequence (DNA): TGTGCCAGCAGCCGGGCTTATAATTCACCCCTCCACTTT. This sequence encodes CASSRAYNSPLHF.

This chain links TRBV7-8 with TRBJ2-2, with 10 bases fitting TRBD1. The germline V gene encodes CDR1 SGHVS and CDR2 FQNEAQ. This CDR3 has 17 amino acids. The V and J ends lost 2 bases and 5 bases, in that order; junction bases with no gene match: 8. The CDR3 nucleotides read TGTGCCAGCAGCTTAAAACGGACAGGGGGTCGGACCGGGGAGCTGTTTTTT. It encodes CASSLKRTGGRTGELFF.

The rearrangement joins TRBV10-2 to TRBJ2-3; 9 bases agree with TRBD2. V was pared by 0 bases and J by 5 bases, with 15 bases of the junction left unmatched. The germline V gene has CDR1 WSHSY and CDR2 SAAADI. The CDR3 runs to 19 residues. CDR3 bases: TGCGCCAGCAGTGAGTCGAGGCTAGCGGGGCCCCGCGGGTTAGATACGCAGTATTTT. Its translation: CASSESRLAGPRGLDTQYF.

The chain combines TRBV25-1 with TRBJ2-1, with 8 bases lining up with TRBD2. Germline loops: CDR1 MGHDK, CDR2 SYGVNS. This CDR3 spans 14 amino acids. Unmatched junction bases numbered 6, after V lost 4 bases and J lost 7 bases. CDR3 protein: CASSAPGGPNEQFF. CDR3 DNA: TGTGCCAGCAGTGCGCCGGGAGGGCCGAATGAGCAGTTCTTC.

The chain uses TRBV30 and TRBJ2-3; D might be TRBD2 (7 bases). The CDR3 spans 13 residues. Germline CDR1 GTSNPN, CDR2 SVGIG (reference sequence). The V end lost 8 bases, the J end lost 5 bases, and 17 bases lay between the germline ends. CDR3 sequence (DNA): TGTGCCGCCTATGGGGGGGCCGGAGATACGCAGTATTTT. Translated, it gives CAAYGGAGDTQYF.

This clonotype was detected a few times. The chain carries TRBV5-1 and TRBJ2-1; 9 bases fit TRBD2. This CDR3 is 15 amino acids long. The V segment lost 0 bases and the J segment 6 bases; nucleotides outside the gene matches: 4. The germline V gene has CDR1 SGHRS and CDR2 YFSETQ. This CDR3 is CASSLVGLAPNEQFF. CDR3 DNA sequence: TGCGCCAGCAGCTTGGTGGGACTAGCTCCCAATGAGCAGTTCTTC.

The gene calls are TRBV7-2 and TRBJ1-1; D gene unclear. Germline assignment: CDR1 SGHTA and CDR2 FQGNSA. This CDR3 is built from 14 residues. Deletions cut 3 bases from V and 0 bases from J, with 8 bases between. The CDR3 DNA reads TGTGCCAGCAGCTTTTTGATGATGAACACTGAAGCTTTCTTT. Its protein product is CASSFLMMNTEAFF.

Only a few counts were recorded for this clonotype. The chain has TRBV10-3 and TRBJ2-3; D perhaps matches TRBD2 (5 bases). The germline V gene encodes CDR1 ENHRY and CDR2 SYGVKD. Trimming cost V 8 bases and J 2 bases, with 14 bases left between them. The CDR3 has 14 residues. The CDR3 is CAIEPEGPTDTQYF. Here the CDR3 DNA reads TGTGCCATCGAACCCGAGGGCCCCACAGATACGCAGTATTTT.